What follows describes a single TCR beta chain. This clone was seen more than once but under ten times. Its antigen target is currently unknown. Within one base of it there is no much larger clone, and no base qualities were kept. Lesional scalp punch biopsies and peripheral blood were obtained from alopecia areata patients. PBMCs were isolated by density centrifugation and stained for CD3, CD4 and CD8, after which CD4+ and CD8+ T cells were sorted on a FACSAria. The data originate from a study of CD8+ T cells in alopecia areata (dated by TCRdb to 2017 to 2018). For context, the study as a whole: Treated patients were enrolled in an open-label pilot trial of oral tofacitinib, 5 to 10 mg twice daily, for moderate-to-severe alopecia areata. Patients received tofacitinib for 6 to 18 months and were then followed off drug for 6 months to check for delayed response and recurrence. The study used high-throughput TCRbeta sequencing to examine T cell clonal expansion in alopecia areata, in both the C3H/HeJ mouse model and human patients. Human TCRbeta sequencing covered scalp tissue and sorted CD4+ and CD8+ peripheral blood T cells from patchy and totalis/universalis alopecia areata patients and healthy controls. Patients on tofacitinib were biopsied at baseline and after 4 and 24 weeks of treatment, and several of the patients also had a later scalp biopsy. Scalp clonality was compared among normal scalp (n=4), patchy alopecia areata scalp (n=8), and alopecia totalis/universalis scalp (n=8). RNA was extracted with the PAXgene miRNA kit for fixed scalp, the miRNeasy kit for PBMCs, and the RNeasy kit for mouse skin. TCRbeta CDR3 regions were amplified by immunoSEQ multiplex PCR with 35 Vbeta forward and 13 Jbeta reverse primers. Beyond this particular receptor, the publication reports: Compared with normal scalp, lesional scalp had higher clonality and more expanded CD8+ clones, particularly in alopecia totalis/universalis, a pattern that suggests antigenic drive. Shared TCR sequences between patients were less evident than in mice, which may be partly attributable to HLA diversity in the patient population. Unlike mouse skin, which is dominated by gammadelta T cells, normal human skin has resident alphabeta T cells that are also sequenced, and this complicates analysis of the scalp TCR repertoire.

Libraries were constructed by the immunoSEQ multiplex PCR assay. For TCR sequencing, RNA was extracted from every sample and reverse transcribed into cDNA to serve as template. SuperScript III was used for first-strand cDNA synthesis, primed with a 2:1 mix of oligo-dT and random hexamers. A synthetic immune receptor repertoire was used to assess amplification bias, and residual bias was removed computationally. The paper's processing steps were these. After raw reads were preprocessed to remove errors, the CDR3 was defined following IMGT conventions as running from the conserved cysteine to phenylalanine. Clonality was computed as 1 minus the Shannon entropy, with the entropy normalized by log2 of the number of productive unique TCRs. CD4 or CD8 identity of scalp clones was inferred by cross-referencing scalp TCRbeta sequences with sorted blood CD4 and CD8 repertoires. TCRdb stores this immuneACCESS table with in-frame sequences only. Part of the clones is absent; in the studies checked, under half of the shortfall reflects unresolved V genes, and no reason is known for the rest. V, J and clone size derive from that table, while D and trimming were established from the DNA sequence. The sample yields 120,000 to 150,000 clones; 47% were counted once. Together, the top ten hold about 6.4% of the sample.

The germline V and J ends show losses of 5 bases and 9 bases respectively, and no gene match explains 9 bases of the junction. Via the germline V gene, CDR1 is SGHAT and CDR2 FQNNGV. The CDR3 numbers 14 residues from cysteine through phenylalanine. Only the CDR3 part of the read is kept: 42 bases, read in frame from the first base. This receptor was taken from a human donor with alopecia areata. Recombination linked TRBV11-2 to TRBJ1-5, with 8 bases matching TRBD1. The sample taken for sequencing was CD4+ T cells sorted from blood. The CDR3 has the sequence CASSPGAGTGPQHF. The DNA reads TGTGCCAGCAGCCCAGGCGCCGGGACAGGGCCCCAGCATTTT.